This section outlines one T cell receptor beta chain sequence together with its context. What it recognizes is unknown. This CDR3 spans 18 amino acids. Germline V gives CDR1 LGHDT, CDR2 YNNKEL (reference sequence). V was clipped by 3 bases and J by 1 base, with 18 bases between them. TCRdb processed the 5' RACE reads anew with MiXCR; each CDR3 protein has one entry. The sample carries about 810,000 distinct CDR3 sequences, about 12% recorded once. These data come from a study of identical twins. Study results and caveats: Out-of-frame TCR alpha sharing in monozygotic twins exceeded recombination model predictions. Cross-sectional statistical analysis was relied on for the conclusions, without the same donors being followed.

A further study also used this sample, focusing on yellow fever vaccine responses in identical twins.

This clonotype was sampled from a woman under 30 in good health. Specimen: PBMCs. The rearrangement links TRBV3-1 to TRBJ2-2, with a possible D match to TRBD2 (6 bases). CDR3 DNA sequence: TGTGCCAGCAGCCACCCCTGGGAGGCACTAAAGAACACCGGGGAGCTGTTTTTT. This sequence encodes CASSHPWEALKNTGELFF.